The next 30 T cell receptor beta chains were all read from a single sample in a study of monozygotic twins with inflammatory bowel disease. For each CDR3 protein, TCRdb gives one entry from its re-call of the 5' RACE reads, without DNA. The clone table shows around 370,000 distinct CDR3 sequences, with the ten largest holding approximately 2.4%. The sequenced sample was blood. All receptors derive from a human donor with ulcerative colitis or Crohn's disease, or a healthy co-twin of an affected twin (not recorded which).

V and J are TRBV7-6 and TRBJ2-4. Germline lookup yields CDR1 SGHVS and CDR2 FNYEAQ. This CDR3 contains 14 residues. The CDR3 region is CASSSNLAKNIQYF. Filled out from reference TRBV7-6 and TRBJ2-4, the complete variable domain reads GAGVSQSPRYKVTKRGQDVALRCDPISGHVSLYWYRQALGQGPEFLTYFNYEAQQDKSGLPNDRFSAERPEGSISTLTIQRTEQRDSAMYRCASSSNLAKNIQYFGAGTRLSVL.

The chain links TRBV6-4 to TRBJ2-5; as DNA is missing, the TRBD1 call by TCRdb cannot be tested. Germline CDR1 reads MRHNA; CDR2 reads SNTAGT. The length of the CDR3 is 13 residues. Here the CDR3 reads CASSVRDGETQYF.

The chain couples TRBV4-3 to TRBJ1-1. Germline V CDR1 and CDR2: LGHNA, YSLEER. The CDR3 has 13 amino acids. CDR3 sequence: CASSQDRQPEAFF.

This chain uses TRBV5-4 with TRBJ1-6; TCRdb reports TRBD1, a call that lacks DNA to check it against. Germline V gene lookup returns CDR1 SGHNT and CDR2 YYREEE (reference sequence). The CDR3 is made up of 16 amino acids. The CDR3 is CASSIPGTGHNSPLHF. Using reference TRBV5-4 and TRBJ1-6 for the parts outside the CDR3, the full variable domain is ETGVTQSPTHLIKTRGQQVTLRCSSQSGHNTVSWYQQALGQGPQFIFQYYREEENGRGNFPPRFSGLQFPNYSSELNVNALELDDSALYLCASSIPGTGHNSPLHFGNGTRLTVT.

This rearrangement joins TRBV5-6 to TRBJ1-1; TCRdb's assignment of TRBD1 cannot be checked, as there is no DNA. Germline V CDR1 and CDR2: SGHDT, YYEEEE. This CDR3 comprises 15 residues. CDR3 amino acids: CASSLVVRGGLEAFF.

Here the CDR3 reads CATRTGTGADTQYF. This chain joins TRBV15 and TRBJ2-3; TCRdb's D call, TRBD1, is unchecked because there is no DNA. The CDR3 totals 14 residues. The germline V gene encodes CDR1 LNHNV and CDR2 YYDKDF (reference sequence).

The chain joins TRBV28 to TRBJ2-7; the TRBD1 assignment by TCRdb is unverifiable without DNA. The CDR3 sequence is 13 residues long. CDR1 MDHEN and CDR2 SYDVKM come from the germline V gene. The CDR3 is CASSSGWGDEQYF.

This rearrangement joins TRBV25-1 to TRBJ2-3; TCRdb designates TRBD1, a call that cannot be tested without DNA. The germline V gene has CDR1 MGHDK and CDR2 SYGVNS. This CDR3 has 15 residues. The CDR3: CASSGQGASTDTQYF.

This sequence joins TRBV12-3 or TRBV12-4 and TRBJ2-7; absent DNA, TCRdb's TRBD1 call cannot be checked. This CDR3 comprises 14 residues. The CDR3: CASSLVRGPYEQYF.

The rearrangement links TRBV6-2 or TRBV6-3 to TRBJ1-2. Germline lookup yields CDR1 MNHEY and CDR2 SVGEGT. The CDR3 length is 14 residues. The CDR3 loop is CASIPAAGSDGYTF.

The chain links TRBV27 to TRBJ1-1; the TCRdb D gene call, TRBD1, has no DNA to confirm it. The CDR3 runs 19 residues. Per the germline V gene, CDR1 is MNHEY and CDR2 is SMNVEV (reference sequence). CDR3 amino acids: CASSFIAGGRGALMTEAFF.

The chain employs TRBV6-2 or TRBV6-3 and TRBJ2-4; TCRdb indicates TRBD1, and absent DNA this call remains unverified. CDR3 length: 17 amino acids. The V gene's germline CDR1 is MNHEY and CDR2 SVGEGT. The CDR3 loop reads CASSYPGTSGAKNIQYF.

The rearrangement links TRBV15 to TRBJ2-3; checking the TCRdb D call of TRBD2 is not possible without DNA. From germline, CDR1 is LNHNV and CDR2 YYDKDF (reference sequence). The CDR3 loop spans 18 amino acids. CDR3: CATSRDPTTRAHTDTQYF.

The rearrangement uses TRBV20-1 and TRBJ2-7; TCRdb lists TRBD2, though no DNA is available to test this call. Germline V lookup: CDR1 DFQATT, CDR2 SNEGSKA (reference sequence). This CDR3 is 13 amino acids long. The CDR3 is CSALAGGRSEQYF.

The V call is TRBV4-3, the J call TRBJ1-3; TCRdb's D gene call, TRBD1, goes unchecked for lack of DNA. This CDR3 region has 16 residues. Germline V gene data show CDR1 as LGHNA and CDR2 as YSLEER. The CDR3 is CASSLTQGVSGNTIYF.

The V and J genes are TRBV21-1 and TRBJ2-1; the TRBD2 assignment by TCRdb is unverifiable without DNA. TRBV21-1 is reported as a pseudogene. This CDR3 is built from 19 residues. Here the CDR3 reads CASSKEGTSGGGSYNEQFF.

The chain has TRBV19 and TRBJ1-3. The CDR3 is 18 amino acids. Germline V CDR1 and CDR2: LNHDA, SQIVND (reference sequence). The CDR3 is CATLGPGTSKSSGNTIYF.

The J gene is TRBJ1-2, the V gene TRBV7-9; the TCRdb D gene call, TRBD1, has no DNA to confirm it. Germline CDR1 reads SEHNR; CDR2 reads FQNEAQ (reference sequence). CDR3 length equals 15 residues. The CDR3 sequence: CASGDGPSAPHGYTF.

The chain combines TRBV5-1 with TRBJ2-2. The germline V gene has CDR1 SGHRS and CDR2 YFSETQ. The CDR3 runs 15 residues. CDR3: CASSLWSLNTGELFF.

The V gene is TRBV5-4, the J gene TRBJ2-7; TCRdb gives TRBD2 as the D gene, but with no DNA this cannot be confirmed. Germline V lookup: CDR1 SGHNT, CDR2 YYREEE (reference sequence). The length of the CDR3 is 15 residues. CDR3: CASSSRLAGKYEQYF. The full variable domain, completed using reference TRBV5-4 and TRBJ2-7, is ETGVTQSPTHLIKTRGQQVTLRCSSQSGHNTVSWYQQALGQGPQFIFQYYREEENGRGNFPPRFSGLQFPNYSSELNVNALELDDSALYLCASSSRLAGKYEQYFGPGTRLTVT.

V and J are TRBV5-1 and TRBJ1-6. The CDR3 spans 15 residues. The V gene's germline CDR1 is SGHRS and CDR2 YFSETQ. CDR3: CASGDASSYNSPLHF.

This CDR3 is CASSYRTGGVPKNIQYF. J is TRBJ2-4 and V is TRBV13; there is no DNA to check the TCRdb D call of TRBD1. CDR1 and CDR2 from the germline V gene are PRHDT and FYEKMQ (reference sequence). The CDR3 is 17 amino acids.

The V gene is TRBV5-1, the J gene TRBJ1-5; TCRdb names TRBD1, which stays unverified in the absence of DNA. Germline CDR1 and CDR2: SGHRS and YFSETQ. The CDR3 is made up of 15 amino acids. CDR3 sequence reads: CASSVTGEAEQPQHF.

The chain couples TRBV7-9 to TRBJ2-3; the D call from TCRdb, TRBD1, cannot be confirmed without DNA. CDR3 length: 15 amino acids. Germline V gene sequence: CDR1 SEHNR, CDR2 FQNEAQ (reference sequence). The CDR3 sequence is CASSLTVFSTDTQYF.

V is TRBV9 and J is TRBJ1-4; TCRdb picks TRBD1, but there is no DNA to check that call. Germline assignment: CDR1 SGDLS and CDR2 YYNGEE. The CDR3 sequence is 15 residues long. CDR3 sequence reads: CASSPREATNEKLFF.

V usage is TRBV20-1 and J usage is TRBJ1-4; the D gene TCRdb calls, TRBD1, cannot be checked with no DNA. Germline assignment: CDR1 DFQATT and CDR2 SNEGSKA (reference sequence). There are 15 residues in the CDR3. The CDR3 reads CSARDRDRGDEKLFF.

V gene TRBV9 combines with J gene TRBJ1-4; the D call from TCRdb, TRBD1, cannot be confirmed without DNA. This CDR3 is 18 amino acids long. The germline V gene encodes CDR1 SGDLS and CDR2 YYNGEE. The CDR3 protein is CASSVAGTGRPTNEKLFF.

The chain has TRBV12-3 or TRBV12-4 and TRBJ2-5; the D gene TCRdb calls, TRBD2, cannot be checked with no DNA. The CDR3 consists of 14 residues. CDR3 region: CASSPGPSRETQYF.

The V and J genes are TRBV7-2 and TRBJ1-5. Germline V gene sequence: CDR1 SGHTA, CDR2 FQGNSA. The CDR3 length is 15 residues. Here the CDR3 reads CASSLVGDLGQPQHF.

CDR3 residues: CASTPTGQNIQYF. This chain joins TRBV19 and TRBJ2-4; TCRdb designates TRBD1, a call that cannot be tested without DNA. This CDR3 spans 13 amino acids. Looked up from germline, CDR1 is LNHDA and CDR2 is SQIVND (reference sequence).